This T cell receptor (beta chain) was documented in a study of somatic mutations in cytotoxic T cells in rheumatoid arthritis (dated by TCRdb to about 2017). In terms of the full investigation: Right after diagnosis and prior to the start of any treatment, around 30 ml EDTA of peripheral blood was drawn from patients. In newly diagnosed rheumatoid arthritis without treatment, the study examined if expanded CD8+ T-cell clones harbor somatic mutations, relying on TCRB deep sequencing to characterize clonality. TCRB deep sequencing was performed for approximately 60 rheumatoid arthritis patients and approximately 20 healthy controls. Patients and controls did not essentially differ in median age, which was nearly identical between the groups. A FACSAria II or Sony SH800 was used to flow-sort some V beta antibody-stained T-cell populations at nearly 100% purity, and TCRB sequencing was also done on sorted V beta1+ cells.

Sequencing of TCRB CDR3 was done on genomic DNA with the immunoSEQ assay. On the study's bioinformatics: Patient CD8+ clones larger than 1% were compared against published virus-specific TCRB sequences, and only a few matched. The analyses included only productive TCRB rearrangements. A clone was defined by a unique TCRB CDR3 sequence, and clonality was computed as a productive clonality index based on Shannon entropy. Repertoire overlap for a pair of samples was computed from each clone's template counts relative to total templates per sample. V-gene usage from TCRB sequencing and V-gene usage measured by flow cytometry were correlated (Spearman r of 0.6 to 0.7). The clones in this table, taken by TCRdb from immuneACCESS, are in-frame only. Not every clone is retained; where verified, under half of the shortfall comes from an unresolved V gene, and the cause of the rest is unknown. The V and J calls and clone size are taken from that table; D and trimming were inferred from the DNA. The sample records about 9,000 clones, about four fifths of which are singletons. The ten largest clones represent 4.5% to 6% of the sample.

Comment on this clone: Its antigen is unknown. Nothing much larger sits one base from this clone, and base qualities are not available.

The CDR3 numbers 14 residues from cysteine through phenylalanine. Left in the record is the CDR3 DNA by itself, 42 bases read in frame from the first base. From V the trimming removes 0 bases and from J it removes 2 bases, while the gene matches leave 2 bases of the junction unaccounted for. The germline V gene (reference sequence) specifies SGHKS as CDR1 and YYEKEE as CDR2. On an AutoMACS, CD4+ and CD8+ cells were isolated via positive magnetic bead selection, and their purity was verified by flow cytometry. Clonal expansions were first screened by flow cytometry with a TCR V beta antibody panel, then characterized by TCRB deep sequencing of sorted CD8+ fractions. Peripheral blood mononuclear cells were isolated by Ficoll-Paque PLUS density gradient separation. Nucleospin Tissue or Tissue XS kits were used to extract DNA from CD4-enriched, CD8-enriched or PBMC samples, and a Qubit 2.0 fluorometer was used for quantification.

What the authors observed across the whole study: In patients, CD8+ clonality rose with age (Spearman r ~ 0.49), which was not the case in healthy controls. Rheumatoid arthritis patients and age-matched healthy controls did not significantly differ in CD8+ T-cell clonality. The antigen targets of the expanded CD8+ clones were unknown, and absence from virus-specific databases did not rule out viral specificity. No adjustment for multiple comparisons was made for the slight TRBV07 underrepresentation in patients. In about an eighth of the roughly 60 patients, more than 20% of CD8+ cells belonged to the largest CD8+ clone, while several identical CD8+ TCRB sequences were shared between blood and synovial fluid.

Input material: CD8+ T cells sorted from blood. The source is an adult with rheumatoid arthritis. The chain employs TRBV5-5 and TRBJ2-7, with 7 central nucleotides matching TRBD1. Here is the DNA: TGTGCCAGCAGCTTGGAGGGGGCCACCTACGAGCAGTACTTC. Its coded protein is CASSLEGATYEQYF.